The TCR beta chain under discussion was sequenced for a study of control samples from healthy donors and cancer patients. This CDR3 is built from 13 residues. V lost 1 base, J lost 5 bases, and 10 bases lay in between. Germline V CDR1 and CDR2: SGHNT, YYREEE (reference sequence). Using immunoSEQ multiplex PCR, the repertoire was profiled, and TCRdb retains in-frame clones only, with some absent. The sample has roughly 100,000 clones, about 83% seen once; the top ten hold approximately 13%. The J gene is TRBJ2-7, the V gene TRBV5-4; TRBD1 is a possible D gene (5 bases). Sequenced sample: blood. The TCR sequence derives from a woman in her forties or fifties in good health. The CDR3 nucleotides read TGTGCCAGCAGCTTGATGGGGCGCGACGAGCAGTACTTC. Translated: CASSLMGRDEQYF.